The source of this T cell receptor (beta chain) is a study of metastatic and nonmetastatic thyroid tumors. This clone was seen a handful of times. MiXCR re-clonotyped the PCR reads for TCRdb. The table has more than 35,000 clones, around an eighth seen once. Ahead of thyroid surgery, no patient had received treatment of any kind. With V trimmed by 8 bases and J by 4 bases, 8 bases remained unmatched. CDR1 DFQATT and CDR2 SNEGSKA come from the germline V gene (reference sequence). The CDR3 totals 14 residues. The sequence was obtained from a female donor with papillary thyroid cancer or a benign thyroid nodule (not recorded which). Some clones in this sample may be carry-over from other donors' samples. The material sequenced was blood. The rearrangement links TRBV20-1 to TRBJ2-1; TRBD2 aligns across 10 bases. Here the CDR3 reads CSSTPSGRYNEQFF. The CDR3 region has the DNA TGCAGTTCTACTCCTAGCGGGAGATACAATGAGCAGTTCTTC.